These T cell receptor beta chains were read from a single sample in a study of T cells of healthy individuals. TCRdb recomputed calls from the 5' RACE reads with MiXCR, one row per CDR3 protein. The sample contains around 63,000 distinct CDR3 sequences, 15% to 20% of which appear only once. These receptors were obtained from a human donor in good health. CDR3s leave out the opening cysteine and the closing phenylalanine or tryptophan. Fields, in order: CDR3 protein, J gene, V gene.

cdr3_aa: ASSQSEESYNEQF
j_call: TRBJ2-1
v_call: TRBV23-1

cdr3_aa: ASSSPYRVRANEQF
j_call: TRBJ2-1
v_call: TRBV7-6

cdr3_aa: ASSQQGDSSYEQY
j_call: TRBJ2-7
v_call: TRBV4-1

cdr3_aa: SARVPGGTRTEAF
j_call: TRBJ1-1
v_call: TRBV20-1

cdr3_aa: ASRRLAGAYNEQF
j_call: TRBJ2-1
v_call: TRBV11-2

cdr3_aa: SAPLAGGPDEQF
j_call: TRBJ2-1
v_call: TRBV20-1

cdr3_aa: ASSAVKGDTQY
j_call: TRBJ2-3
v_call: TRBV7-2

cdr3_aa: ASSQGSGYGYT
j_call: TRBJ1-2
v_call: TRBV25-1

cdr3_aa: SVERTDTQY
j_call: TRBJ2-3
v_call: TRBV29-1

cdr3_aa: ASSLGSNTEAF
j_call: TRBJ1-1
v_call: TRBV7-9

cdr3_aa: ASSSTGGWTEAF
j_call: TRBJ1-1
v_call: TRBV5-1

cdr3_aa: ASMDTNNYEQY
j_call: TRBJ2-7
v_call: TRBV6-5

cdr3_aa: ASSSGTTDTQY
j_call: TRBJ2-3
v_call: TRBV7-1

cdr3_aa: ASSQAGGRNIQY
j_call: TRBJ2-4
v_call: TRBV14

cdr3_aa: ASSLTNDSPLH
j_call: TRBJ1-6
v_call: TRBV7-3

cdr3_aa: ASSHDSGPARSPLH
j_call: TRBJ1-6
v_call: TRBV5-1

cdr3_aa: AISDGLAGAYNEQF
j_call: TRBJ2-1
v_call: TRBV10-3

cdr3_aa: ASRQQGSSYNEQF
j_call: TRBJ2-1
v_call: TRBV14

cdr3_aa: ATSPGRGKSNEQF
j_call: TRBJ2-1
v_call: TRBV6-5

cdr3_aa: ASAGLAGTYNEQF
j_call: TRBJ2-1
v_call: TRBV14

cdr3_aa: ASSVGLGISTDTQY
j_call: TRBJ2-3
v_call: TRBV9

cdr3_aa: ASSSEFGEAF
j_call: TRBJ1-1
v_call: TRBV7-9

cdr3_aa: ASSAGQAYGYT
j_call: TRBJ1-2
v_call: TRBV7-2

cdr3_aa: ASSSPLDGGGLTDTQY
j_call: TRBJ2-3
v_call: TRBV5-4

cdr3_aa: ASSWGGGNEQF
j_call: TRBJ2-1
v_call: TRBV7-9

cdr3_aa: ASSPASQVGAEAF
j_call: TRBJ1-1
v_call: TRBV4-1

cdr3_aa: ATSLSLSDTQY
j_call: TRBJ2-3
v_call: TRBV15

cdr3_aa: ASSLRMREPRTDTQY
j_call: TRBJ2-3
v_call: TRBV7-2

cdr3_aa: ASSRRNQETQY
j_call: TRBJ2-5
v_call: TRBV12-3/TRBV12-4

cdr3_aa: ASSVVDTEAF
j_call: TRBJ1-1
v_call: TRBV19

cdr3_aa: SVEELGVGGSGYT
j_call: TRBJ1-2
v_call: TRBV29-1

cdr3_aa: ASSPPGGPSEAQY
j_call: TRBJ2-3
v_call: TRBV7-3

cdr3_aa: ASSRGLTDTQY
j_call: TRBJ2-3
v_call: TRBV4-2

cdr3_aa: ATISDSAITEAF
j_call: TRBJ1-1
v_call: TRBV2

cdr3_aa: SARDFGQGGYGYT
j_call: TRBJ1-2
v_call: TRBV20-1

cdr3_aa: ASSWGQNTEAF
j_call: TRBJ1-1
v_call: TRBV2

cdr3_aa: SVEAGEETQY
j_call: TRBJ2-5
v_call: TRBV29-1

cdr3_aa: ASSYSSSIEQF
j_call: TRBJ2-1
v_call: TRBV6-5

cdr3_aa: AISETRQDQETQY
j_call: TRBJ2-5
v_call: TRBV6-5

cdr3_aa: ASSSLILDEQY
j_call: TRBJ2-7
v_call: TRBV6-5

cdr3_aa: AWRLGTVTSEKLF
j_call: TRBJ1-4
v_call: TRBV30

cdr3_aa: ASSSGGYSNQPQH
j_call: TRBJ1-5
v_call: TRBV7-9

cdr3_aa: ASSLGQALDPIQY
j_call: TRBJ2-4
v_call: TRBV7-2

cdr3_aa: ASSRTSGWNTGELF
j_call: TRBJ2-2
v_call: TRBV5-6

cdr3_aa: SARLAGISTGELF
j_call: TRBJ2-2
v_call: TRBV20-1